This T cell receptor beta chain came from a study of blood T cell repertoires in COVID-19. Study details: PBMCs, B-cell-depleted T cells, or T cells were the source of the cDNA or gDNA that made up the material.

Authors' analysis steps: The authors estimated nucleated cell counts from reference gene primer amplification. TCRdb's copy holds only in-frame clones and misses some; the assay was immunoSEQ multiplex PCR. V, J and clone size are those of that table, while D and trimming were read from the DNA. Of 170,000 or so clones in the sample, about 88% were seen once. CDR1 and CDR2 from the germline V gene are SGHTA and FQGNSA. CDR3 length: 14 amino acids. Trimming stripped 1 base from V and 8 bases from J, with 12 bases between. This TCR came from a man between 40 and 49 years old with active or convalescent COVID-19. Sequencing input: peripheral blood. This chain connects TRBV7-2 to TRBJ1-5, with a tentative D call TRBD1 (5 bases). CDR3 loop: CASSLVRGRKPQHF. The CDR3 DNA sequence: TGTGCCAGCAGCTTAGTTCGGGGGAGAAAGCCCCAGCATTTT. The full variable domain, in which reference TRBV7-2 and TRBJ1-5 provide the parts outside the CDR3, is GAGVSQSPSNKVTEKGKDVELRCDPISGHTALYWYRQSLGQGLEFLIYFQGNSAPDKSGLPSDRFSAERTGGSVSTLTIQRTQQEDSAVYLCASSLVRGRKPQHFGDGTRLSIL.